Described below is a single T cell receptor beta chain sequence and its context. Antigen specificity is unknown. The data originate from a study of T cells in Graves' hyperthyroidism and ophthalmopathy. Whole-study findings and limits: Most thyroid clonotypes with frequency above 0.001 were detected in blood.

The TCR beta CDR3 regions underwent amplification using RNA transcripts as the source. The primer set for the first-round RT-PCR of the TCR CDR3 was HTBI. MiXCR was run by TCRdb on the multiplex PCR reads, yielding one entry per CDR3 protein. The profile covers fewer than 350,000 distinct CDR3 sequences, with roughly 13% appearing a single time and 7.9% taken by the ten largest. Hyperthyroidism of Graves' type that showed no ophthalmopathy progression within 18 months was stable. The CDR3 covers 16 residues. Germline V CDR1 and CDR2: SGDLS, YYNGEE. After removal of 5 bases from V and 4 bases from J, the junction contained 7 bases not matched to a gene.

The origin of this receptor is a woman aged 40 to 50 with Graves' hyperthyroidism. Sequencing input: blood. The V gene is TRBV9, the J gene TRBJ1-3, with 12 bases matching TRBD1. Here the CDR3 reads CASRTGTGGKGNTIYF. In nucleotides, the CDR3 is TGTGCCAGCAGAACCGGGACAGGGGGCAAAGGAAACACCATATATTTT.